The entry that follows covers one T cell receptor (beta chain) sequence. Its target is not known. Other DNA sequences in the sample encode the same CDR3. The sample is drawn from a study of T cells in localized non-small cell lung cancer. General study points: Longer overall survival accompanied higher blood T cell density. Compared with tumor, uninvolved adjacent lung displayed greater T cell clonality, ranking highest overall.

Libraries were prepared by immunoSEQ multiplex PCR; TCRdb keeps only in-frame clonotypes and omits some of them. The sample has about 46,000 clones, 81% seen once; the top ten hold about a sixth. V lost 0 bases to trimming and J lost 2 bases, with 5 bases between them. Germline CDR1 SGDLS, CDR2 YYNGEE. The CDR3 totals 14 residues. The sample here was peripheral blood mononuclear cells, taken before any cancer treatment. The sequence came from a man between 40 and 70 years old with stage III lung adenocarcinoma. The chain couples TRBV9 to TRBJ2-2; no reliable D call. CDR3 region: CASSVGLNTGELFF. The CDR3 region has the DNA TGTGCCAGCAGCGTAGGACTTAACACCGGGGAGCTGTTTTTT.